The entry that follows covers one T cell receptor (beta chain) sequence. The antigen is undetermined. The data originate from a study of shared clonotypes between healthy human individuals. Study as a whole: The cohort had a couple of women and a few men, ages 18 to 49. Researchers assigned three CD4 naive, three CD4 memory, two CD8 naive and one CD8 memory plate to each donor.

The naive CD8 population came from CD45RO-negative cells selected for CCR7, without terminally differentiated effector memory CD45RA+ cells. Per sorted-subset replicate PCR, input was approximately 0.2 ug DNA, representing roughly 29,000 T cell genomes. The protocol was immunoSEQ multiplex PCR, while the TCRdb copy is restricted to in-frame clones and leaves out a portion. This sample has hundreds of thousands of clones, with 95% found just once. Findings and limits, study-wide: What naive subsets generally showed was a larger estimated richness than memory subsets showed.

The receptor was isolated from a woman younger than 45 in good health. The sequencing input was naive CD8+ T cells sorted from blood.

CDR3 loop: CASSDTPTGAPYEQYF. The CDR3 bases are TGTGCCAGCAGCGATACCCCTACCGGGGCCCCCTACGAGCAGTACTTC. The chain carries TRBV11-2 and TRBJ2-7, with D perhaps assigned TRBD1 or TRBD2 (5 bases each). The CDR3 is 16 amino acids. Germline V gene lookup returns CDR1 SGHAT and CDR2 FQNNGV. The V end was cut by 5 bases, the J end by 2 bases, with 19 bases between.